The 23 T cell receptor beta chains given below trace back to one sample, sequenced in a study of beta chain features in type 1 diabetes. Study-wide findings and caveats: In all four CD4+ subsets, TCRB CDR3 length was significantly, moderately reduced in type 1 diabetes.

No antigen has been assigned to these receptors. Investigators reverse transcribed all isolated RNA, so they sequenced expressed TCRB transcripts. Some clones are missing from TCRdb's copy, which holds only in-frame ones; the method was immunoSEQ multiplex PCR. In the table there are 280,000 or so clones, about 15% of which are singletons. The sample consisted of naive CD4+ T cells from blood. Receptor source: a young man with type 1 diabetes.

V is TRBV11-2 and J is TRBJ2-1, with 10 bases fitting TRBD2. Germline V gene sequence: CDR1 SGHAT, CDR2 FQNNGV. The CDR3 runs 15 residues. V lost 4 bases, J lost 8 bases, and 8 bases stayed unmatched. CDR3 bases: TGTGCCAGCAGCTCATCTAGCGGGAGCATCTATGAGCAGTTCTTC. As protein: CASSSSSGSIYEQFF.

This clone was counted only a few times. V gene TRBV6-1 combines with J gene TRBJ1-1; weak D call: TRBD1 (5 bases). The CDR3 totals 12 residues. Germline loops: CDR1 MNHNS, CDR2 SASEGT. V shed 6 bases and J shed 13 bases, with 18 bases lying between them. The CDR3 protein is CASRWASTRDFF. Here the CDR3 DNA reads TGTGCCAGCAGATGGGCCAGTACCAGGGATTTCTTT.

The J gene is TRBJ2-1, the V gene TRBV18; 12 bases match TRBD2. CDR1 KGHSH and CDR2 LQKENI come from the germline V gene. The CDR3 has 18 amino acids. V lost 5 bases to trimming and J lost 2 bases; unmatched junction nucleotides: 10. CDR3 nucleotides: TGTGCCAGCTCAATTACCCGGGGACTAGCGGGCACCTACAATGAGCAGTTCTTC. Residues: CASSITRGLAGTYNEQFF.

The sample holds a few counts of this clone. This chain joins TRBV29-1 and TRBJ1-1; TRBD1 might be the D (6 bases). The CDR3 runs to 13 residues. CDR1 is SQVTM, CDR2 ANQGSEA, per germline. Trimming removed 2 bases from V and 4 bases from J, with 11 bases in between. DNA of the CDR3: TGCAGCGTTGAACGGGGGGCGGCCACTGAAGCTTTCTTT. Amino acids: CSVERGAATEAFF.

V usage is TRBV18 and J usage is TRBJ2-6, with 7 bases aligning to TRBD1. CDR1 and CDR2 from the germline V gene are KGHSH and LQKENI. CDR3 size: 19 residues. The J segment lost 2 bases and the V segment lost 2 bases, leaving 12 bases of the junction unmatched. DNA of the CDR3: TGTGCCAGCTCACCAAGAGCCCAGGGGGATTGGGCTGGGGCCAACGTCCTGACTTTC. This translates into CASSPRAQGDWAGANVLTF.

The CDR3 is CASSQDLILSGGPSYEQYF. DNA of the CDR3: TGCGCCAGCAGCCAAGACCTTATTCTGTCGGGGGGCCCCTCCTACGAGCAGTACTTC. The genes are TRBV4-3 and TRBJ2-7; D is perhaps TRBD2 (7 bases). The ends were cut back, 0 bases at V and 0 bases at J, with 21 bases in the middle. Germline values: CDR1 LGHNA, CDR2 YSLEER. CDR3 length: 19 residues.

This clone was counted between two and nine times. The CDR3: CASSPGLAGGKETQYF. The CDR3 nucleotides are TGCGCCAGCAGCCCGGGACTAGCGGGGGGTAAAGAGACCCAGTACTTC. The chain couples TRBV5-1 to TRBJ2-5; 15 bases line up with TRBD2. This CDR3 region has 16 residues. After removal of 4 bases from V and 3 bases from J, the junction contained 4 bases not matched to a gene. Germline lookup yields CDR1 SGHRS and CDR2 YFSETQ.

This clone was picked up a small number of times. This sequence joins TRBV2 and TRBJ2-7, with 9 bases lining up with TRBD1. The trim removed 8 bases at V and 2 bases at J, leaving 7 bases unmatched. Germline CDR1 SNHLY, CDR2 FYNNEI. CDR3 size: 14 residues. CDR3 in amino acids: CASGGQGTPYEQYF. The CDR3 region has the DNA TGTGCCAGCGGGGGACAGGGAACCCCCTACGAGCAGTACTTC.

The V and J genes are TRBV18 and TRBJ2-7, with D possibly being TRBD1 (6 bases). The CDR3 consists of 12 residues. V lost 6 bases, J lost 5 bases, and 11 bases lay in between. The germline V gene encodes CDR1 KGHSH and CDR2 LQKENI. The CDR3 loop reads CASSLRGDEQYF. The CDR3 nucleotides read TGTGCCAGCTCCCTCAGGGGTGACGAGCAGTACTTC.

This clone was seen more than once but under ten times. The genes are TRBV18 and TRBJ1-6; D is uncertain. Germline loops: CDR1 KGHSH, CDR2 LQKENI. This CDR3 is 14 amino acids long. V was pared by 6 bases and J by 7 bases, with 13 bases between. CDR3 sequence (DNA): TGTGCCAGCTCGCAATCTGGACTGAATTCACCCCTCCACTTT. Translating it yields CASSQSGLNSPLHF.

This clone was observed a few times. The rearrangement joins TRBV27 to TRBJ2-5, with D possibly TRBD2 on 6 matching bases. V was trimmed by 8 bases and J by 1 base, leaving 20 bases between them. The CDR3 sequence is 16 residues long. Germline loops: CDR1 MNHEY, CDR2 SMNVEV (reference sequence). CDR3 region: CASLARGGTFQETQYF. The CDR3 bases are TGTGCCAGCCTCGCCCGGGGCGGGACGTTCCAAGAGACCCAGTACTTC.

This clone was seen more than once but under ten times. The chain uses TRBV5-1 and TRBJ1-2, with TRBD1 matching over 7 bases. Germline V gene sequence: CDR1 SGHRS, CDR2 YFSETQ. This CDR3 spans 14 amino acids. The V segment lost 3 bases and the J segment 4 bases; nucleotides outside the gene matches: 6. The CDR3 region is CASSSTGEGYGYTF. The CDR3 nucleotides are TGCGCCAGCAGCTCAACAGGGGAAGGCTATGGCTACACCTTC.

J is TRBJ2-7 and V is TRBV13; possible D gene TRBD2, 6 bases. Trimming took off 8 bases at V and 2 bases at J, with 16 bases between the two ends. Looked up from germline, CDR1 is PRHDT and CDR2 is FYEKMQ (reference sequence). The CDR3 contains 14 residues. In DNA form, the CDR3 reads TGTGCCAGCCGGGTCTTTGGCGGGACCTACGAGCAGTACTTC. It specifies CASRVFGGTYEQYF. Full variable domain (outside the CDR3, taken from reference TRBV13 and TRBJ2-7): AAGVIQSPRHLIKEKRETATLKCYPIPRHDTVYWYQQGPGQDPQFLISFYEKMQSDKGSIPDRFSAQQFSDYHSELNMSSLELGDSALYFCASRVFGGTYEQYFGPGTRLTVT.

There are a few counts of this clone. This CDR3 reads CSVENRASWTEAFF. CDR3 DNA sequence: TGCAGCGTTGAAAACAGGGCTAGTTGGACTGAAGCTTTCTTT. The V call is TRBV29-1, the J call TRBJ1-1; maybe TRBD1 (6 bases). CDR1 is SQVTM, CDR2 ANQGSEA, per germline. The CDR3 runs to 14 residues. V lost 2 bases and J 5 bases, leaving 15 bases between the germline ends.

This chain links TRBV19 with TRBJ1-5; D call uncertain. Germline V gene data show CDR1 as LNHDA and CDR2 as SQIVND (reference sequence). This CDR3 is built from 13 residues. V lost 0 bases and J lost 4, with 4 bases in between. The CDR3 here is CASSIESNQPQHF. CDR3 nucleotides: TGTGCCAGTAGTATAGAGAGTAATCAGCCCCAGCATTTT.

V usage is TRBV27 and J usage is TRBJ1-1; no definite D call. The CDR3 is 13 amino acids. Looked up from germline, CDR1 is MNHEY and CDR2 is SMNVEV (reference sequence). V was cut by 2 bases and J by 0 bases, with 4 bases left in between. The chain's CDR3 is CASSLTLNTEAFF. The CDR3 DNA follows: TGTGCCAGCAGTTTAACACTGAACACTGAAGCTTTCTTT.

This clone was counted a few times. This rearrangement joins TRBV4-3 to TRBJ2-7; 9 positions match TRBD1. Unmatched junction bases numbered 13, after V lost 4 bases and J lost 3 bases. Germline-derived CDR1 and CDR2 are LGHNA and YSLEER. CDR3 size: 17 residues. The DNA for the CDR3 is TGCGCCAGCAGCCGTTCGGTCGGGACAGGGTTAATCTACGAGCAGTACTTC. This gives the protein CASSRSVGTGLIYEQYF.

The CDR3 nucleotides are TGTGCCTCAGGCGTCACAGGGAACTATGGCTACACCTTC. Translation: CASGVTGNYGYTF. This chain links TRBV10-3 with TRBJ1-2; D may be TRBD1 (6 bases). V was pared by 11 bases and J by 2 bases, with 15 bases between. This CDR3 contains 13 residues. Germline CDR1 reads ENHRY; CDR2 reads SYGVKD.

The chain is built from TRBV6-5 and TRBJ2-7; D remains unclear. The CDR3 length is 12 residues. The germline CDR1 and CDR2 sequences are MNHEY and SVGAGI. The V end was cut by 3 bases, the J end by 2 bases, with 5 bases between. The CDR3 nucleotides are TGTGCCAGCAGTTATCCAGCCTACGAGCAGTACTTC. Its protein product is CASSYPAYEQYF.

This clone was counted only a few times. The J gene is TRBJ2-7, the V gene TRBV7-2; 7 nucleotides agree with TRBD2. The CDR3 is 14 residues long. The germline gives CDR1 SGHTA, CDR2 FQGNSA. V trimming: 5 bases; J trimming: 6 bases; junction bases outside the gene matches: 10. CDR3 sequence reads: CASSPVWGRGEQYF. In DNA, the CDR3 is TGTGCCAGCAGCCCCGTTTGGGGGAGGGGCGAGCAGTACTTC.

This clone was detected a few times. The chain employs TRBV5-1 and TRBJ2-7; 14 bases agree with TRBD2. The J segment lost 3 bases and the V segment lost 4 bases, leaving 6 bases of the junction unmatched. Germline CDR1 and CDR2: SGHRS and YFSETQ. The CDR3 runs 16 residues. The CDR3 region has the DNA TGCGCCAGCAGCGGCGCCGGGACTAGCGGGAGCTACGAGCAGTACTTC. Protein product: CASSGAGTSGSYEQYF.

The chain uses TRBV30 and TRBJ2-1; D is perhaps TRBD2 (7 bases). CDR3 length: 11 residues. Germline V gives CDR1 GTSNPN, CDR2 SVGIG (reference sequence). V was clipped by 6 bases and J by 10 bases, with 13 bases between them. Here the CDR3 reads CACVRGGEQFF. The CDR3 DNA is TGTGCCTGCGTCAGGGGAGGGGAGCAGTTCTTC. The full variable domain, in which reference TRBV30 and TRBJ2-1 provide the parts outside the CDR3, is SQTIHQWPATLVQPVGSPLSLECTVEGTSNPNLYWYRQAAGRGLQLLFYSVGIGQISSEVPQNLSASRPQDRQFILSSKKLLLSDSGFYLCACVRGGEQFFGPGTRLTVL.

This clone was counted a few times. The V gene is TRBV4-2, the J gene TRBJ2-5, with 9 bases that match TRBD2. The J segment lost 5 bases and the V segment lost 5 bases, leaving 12 bases of the junction unmatched. CDR1 and CDR2 from the germline V gene are LGHNA and YNFKEQ. CDR3 length: 16 residues. Here the CDR3 reads CASSAGTSSRWETQYF. Here the CDR3 DNA reads TGTGCCAGCAGCGCCGGGACTAGCAGCCGTTGGGAGACCCAGTACTTC.